One and the same sample provided the 30 T cell receptor beta chains below, sequenced in a study of control samples from healthy donors and cancer patients. Libraries were prepared by immunoSEQ multiplex PCR; TCRdb keeps only in-frame clonotypes and omits some of them. This sample carries 350,000 to 450,000 clones, more than 80% of them seen once, and the ten largest clones take more than 6%. The specimen was PBMCs. The receptors were sampled from a man aged 35-49 years with head and neck cancer.

The chain couples TRBV6-5 to TRBJ1-1, with D tentatively TRBD1 (6 bases). CDR1 is MNHEY, CDR2 SVGAGI, per germline. The CDR3 is made up of 14 amino acids. The V end lost 6 bases, the J end lost 5 bases, and 16 bases lay between the germline ends. The CDR3: CASRYQGIGTEAFF. CDR3 in DNA: TGTGCCAGCAGGTATCAGGGGATAGGGACTGAAGCTTTCTTT.

The J gene is TRBJ2-5, the V gene TRBV4-1; 10 bases line up with TRBD2. Trimming took 3 bases from V and 4 from J; bases not matched to a gene: 17. There are 19 residues in the CDR3. Germline CDR1 is MGHRA and CDR2 is YSYEKL. The chain's CDR3 is CASSHPGRPSGGARETQYF. Here the CDR3 DNA reads TGCGCCAGCAGCCATCCCGGGCGGCCAAGCGGGGGGGCAAGAGAGACCCAGTACTTC.

V usage is TRBV5-5 and J usage is TRBJ2-7; D gene uncertain. The CDR3 loop spans 15 amino acids. V lost 0 bases, J lost 3 bases, and 13 bases lay in between. Germline V CDR1 and CDR2: SGHKS, YYEKEE (reference sequence). The DNA of the CDR3 is TGTGCCAGCAGCTTGGGCAGCCAGGTCAGCTACGAGCAGTACTTC. Its translation: CASSLGSQVSYEQYF.

The chain combines TRBV3-1 (or the pseudogene TRBV3-2) with TRBJ1-2, with D hard to call. The germline CDR1 and CDR2 sequences are LGHDT and YNNKEL (reference sequence). This CDR3 is built from 14 residues. The germline V and J ends were trimmed by 2 bases and 5 bases, with 12 bases remaining between them. The CDR3 is CASSQFLSSYGYTF. For the CDR3, the DNA is TGTGCCAGCAGCCAATTTCTCAGCAGTTATGGCTACACCTTC.

The rearrangement uses TRBV5-1 and TRBJ2-6, with TRBD1 as a possible D gene (6 bases). V was pared by 3 bases and J by 0 bases, with 19 bases between. The CDR3 covers 19 residues. Per the germline V gene, CDR1 is SGHRS and CDR2 is YFSETQ. CDR3 coding DNA: TGCGCCAGCAGCTCCGCCGACAGGCTTACAATCTCTGGGGCCAACGTCCTGACTTTC. Its protein product is CASSSADRLTISGANVLTF.

The gene calls are TRBV6-5 and TRBJ1-5, with D perhaps TRBD1 (6 bases). The CDR3 has 13 residues. Between the trimmed V and J ends, which lost 7 bases and 4 bases, there was a span of 11 bases. Germline V lookup: CDR1 MNHEY, CDR2 SVGAGI. The CDR3 loop reads CASTRGANQPQHF. The CDR3 region has the DNA TGTGCCAGCACACGGGGGGCTAATCAGCCCCAGCATTTT.

Concerning this clone itself: Other nucleotide sequences from this sample produce the same CDR3. The chain's CDR3 is CASSIGLAGVGEQFF. The CDR3 DNA reads as TGTGCCAGTAGTATCGGTCTAGCGGGAGTAGGTGAGCAGTTCTTC. This rearrangement joins TRBV19 to TRBJ2-1; TRBD2 aligns across 10 bases. With V trimmed by 3 bases and J by 9 bases, 8 bases remained unmatched. The CDR3 runs to 15 residues. Per the germline V gene, CDR1 is LNHDA and CDR2 is SQIVND (reference sequence).

The chain is built from TRBV11-2 and TRBJ1-6; no definite D call. CDR1 is SGHAT, CDR2 FQNNGV, per germline. The CDR3 spans 12 residues. Trimming pared 0 bases from V and 11 bases from J, leaving 5 bases between. The CDR3 sequence: CASSLDRAPLHF. CDR3 bases: TGTGCCAGCAGCTTAGATAGGGCACCCCTCCACTTT.

The rearrangement joins TRBV20-1 to TRBJ2-2, with TRBD1 matching over 9 bases. Germline V CDR1 and CDR2: DFQATT, SNEGSKA (reference sequence). Trimming cost V 3 bases and J 5 bases; bases outside gene matches: 7. The CDR3 totals 15 residues. The CDR3 bases are TGCAGTGCTAGTGTCGCGACAGGGGGTACCGGGGAGCTGTTTTTT. Translating gives CSASVATGGTGELFF.

The V and J genes are TRBV6-1 and TRBJ2-7; D possibly corresponds to TRBD2 (5 bases). This CDR3 spans 13 amino acids. Germline loops: CDR1 MNHNS, CDR2 SASEGT. V was shortened by 3 bases and J by 10 bases, with 16 bases between the two germline ends. CDR3 DNA: TGTGCCAGCAGTGATGAGGGAGTATCGCCCCAGTACTTC. It yields the protein CASSDEGVSPQYF.

The rearrangement links TRBV4-3 to TRBJ2-1; 8 bases align to TRBD1. CDR3 length: 14 residues. V trimming: 4 bases; J trimming: 7 bases; junction bases outside the gene matches: 6. Germline CDR1 reads LGHNA; CDR2 reads YSLEER. The CDR3: CASSLAGGKNEQFF. CDR3 DNA: TGCGCCAGCAGCCTAGCAGGGGGCAAAAATGAGCAGTTCTTC.

This chain uses TRBV2 with TRBJ2-7; TRBD2 agrees at 9 bases. Trimming cost V 7 bases and J 2 bases; bases outside gene matches: 3. Germline assignment: CDR1 SNHLY and CDR2 FYNNEI. This CDR3 spans 13 amino acids. The CDR3 bases are TGTGCCAGCATAGGCGGGGGGGCCTACGAGCAGTACTTC. Its protein is CASIGGGAYEQYF.

This chain uses TRBV5-1 with TRBJ2-1; D uncertain. V shed 0 bases and J shed 9 bases, with 13 bases lying between them. Germline loops: CDR1 SGHRS, CDR2 YFSETQ. The CDR3 totals 14 residues. This CDR3 reads CASSLETVWGEQFF. CDR3 sequence (DNA): TGCGCCAGCAGCTTGGAGACGGTCTGGGGTGAGCAGTTCTTC.

The chain is built from TRBV19 and TRBJ1-6; weak D call: TRBD1 (6 bases). From germline, CDR1 is LNHDA and CDR2 SQIVND (reference sequence). The CDR3 is 16 residues long. V was cut by 1 base and J by 5 bases, with 12 bases left in between. The CDR3 loop is CASSIGETGHNSPLHF. CDR3 bases: TGTGCCAGTAGTATAGGAGAGACAGGACATAATTCACCCCTCCACTTT.

The chain employs TRBV7-3 and TRBJ2-1, with 7 bases aligning to TRBD2. The CDR3 runs to 15 residues. Germline-derived CDR1 and CDR2 are SGHTA and FQGTGA. The V and J ends lost 1 base and 8 bases, in that order; junction bases with no gene match: 8. The CDR3: CASSLSGGYSHEQFF. In DNA, the CDR3 is TGTGCCAGCAGCTTAAGCGGGGGTTATAGTCATGAGCAGTTCTTC.

The chain carries TRBV5-4 and TRBJ2-3; D gene unclear. V shed 0 bases and J shed 1 base, with 3 bases lying between them. The CDR3 consists of 13 residues. Germline lookup yields CDR1 SGHNT and CDR2 YYREEE (reference sequence). CDR3 DNA: TGTGCCAGCAGCTTGGAGGGCACAGATACGCAGTATTTT. Translating gives CASSLEGTDTQYF. The full variable domain, in which reference TRBV5-4 and TRBJ2-3 provide the parts outside the CDR3, is ETGVTQSPTHLIKTRGQQVTLRCSSQSGHNTVSWYQQALGQGPQFIFQYYREEENGRGNFPPRFSGLQFPNYSSELNVNALELDDSALYLCASSLEGTDTQYFGPGTRLTVL.

This chain joins TRBV3-1 (or the pseudogene TRBV3-2) and TRBJ2-7, with 8 positions matching TRBD1. The V gene's germline CDR1 is LGHDT and CDR2 YNNKEL (reference sequence). V shed 2 bases and J 5 bases; nucleotides not matched to a gene: 8. The CDR3 runs to 15 residues. The CDR3 reads CASSQIWTGRDEQYF. Here the CDR3 DNA reads TGTGCCAGCAGCCAAATTTGGACAGGGCGAGACGAGCAGTACTTC.

This clone was recorded only once. The chain carries TRBV5-1 and TRBJ1-6, with TRBD1 as a possible D gene (5 bases). The CDR3 totals 14 residues. The V end was cut by 3 bases, the J end by 9 bases, with 13 bases between. CDR1 and CDR2 (germline): SGHRS, YFSETQ. The CDR3 DNA is TGCGCCAGCAGCTGGGAGGGACCCCGTTCACCCCTCCACTTT. It translates to CASSWEGPRSPLHF.

The chain joins TRBV10-3 to TRBJ2-1; the match to TRBD1 covers 8 bases. The CDR3 covers 12 residues. Germline V gives CDR1 ENHRY, CDR2 SYGVKD. Losses at the gene ends were 6 bases for V and 6 bases for J; bases not matched to a gene: 1. CDR3 protein: CAIRGTGNEQFF. The CDR3 nucleotides are TGTGCCATCAGGGGGACAGGCAATGAGCAGTTCTTC.

J is TRBJ1-2 and V is TRBV29-1, with no clear D. Germline assignment: CDR1 SQVTM and CDR2 ANQGSEA. The CDR3 runs 13 residues. The ends were cut back, 3 bases at V and 0 bases at J, with 8 bases in the middle. CDR3: CSVEAAANYGYTF. CDR3 sequence (DNA): TGCAGCGTTGAGGCTGCTGCTAACTATGGCTACACCTTC.

The V gene is TRBV27, the J gene TRBJ1-6, with 8 bases lining up with TRBD1. The V gene's germline CDR1 is MNHEY and CDR2 SMNVEV (reference sequence). The J segment lost 0 bases and the V segment lost 5 bases, leaving 9 bases of the junction unmatched. The CDR3 spans 18 residues. CDR3 residues: CASSRDRFSSSYNSPLHF. The CDR3 DNA follows: TGTGCCAGCAGTAGGGACAGGTTTTCGAGCTCCTATAATTCACCCCTCCACTTT.

The chain links TRBV27 to TRBJ1-1; TRBD1 matches 7 bases. This CDR3 is 15 amino acids long. With 4 bases clipped from V and 0 bases from J, the junction kept 5 bases outside the gene matches. Germline lookup yields CDR1 MNHEY and CDR2 SMNVEV (reference sequence). CDR3 amino acids: CASSSEGTVNTEAFF. The CDR3 DNA is TGTGCCAGCAGTTCGGAGGGGACAGTGAACACTGAAGCTTTCTTT.

CDR3 nucleotides: TGTGCCAGCAGGGGGGGCCCGCAGGAAGGGCAGCCCCAGCATTTT. It encodes CASRGGPQEGQPQHF. This sequence joins TRBV6-5 and TRBJ1-5; maybe TRBD1 (6 bases). The CDR3 has 15 amino acids. Germline loops: CDR1 MNHEY, CDR2 SVGAGI. The ends were cut back, 6 bases at V and 7 bases at J, with 19 bases in the middle.

The V call is TRBV5-1, the J call TRBJ2-3; D possibly matches TRBD1 or TRBD2 (5 bases each). V was pared by 4 bases and J by 0 bases, with 15 bases between. Germline V CDR1 and CDR2: SGHRS, YFSETQ. CDR3 length equals 16 residues. This CDR3 reads CASSRRDRTSTDTQYF. For the CDR3, the DNA is TGCGCCAGCAGCCGCCGGGACCGAACTAGCACAGATACGCAGTATTTT. The whole variable domain, filled in from reference TRBV5-1 and TRBJ2-3, reads KAGVTQTPRYLIKTRGQQVTLSCSPISGHRSVSWYQQTPGQGLQFLFEYFSETQRNKGNFPGRFSGRQFSNSRSEMNVSTLELGDSALYLCASSRRDRTSTDTQYFGPGTRLTVL.

V and J are TRBV19 and TRBJ1-2, with D unclear. Trimming pared 0 bases from V and 4 bases from J, leaving 9 bases between. CDR3 size: 14 residues. In germline, CDR1 is LNHDA, CDR2 SQIVND (reference sequence). The CDR3 region has the DNA TGTGCCAGTAGTATAGACGGAGATCCCTATGGCTACACCTTC. This encodes CASSIDGDPYGYTF.

Turning to this clone: Other DNA sequences in this specimen translate into the identical CDR3. The chain links TRBV5-1 to TRBJ2-7; D is tentatively TRBD1 or TRBD2 (6 bases each). This CDR3 is 15 amino acids long. Trimming took off 0 bases at V and 1 base at J, with 11 bases between the two ends. The germline V gene has CDR1 SGHRS and CDR2 YFSETQ. This chain's CDR3 is CASSLDGGSSYEQYF. As DNA, the CDR3 is TGCGCCAGCAGCTTGGACGGGGGCAGTTCCTACGAGCAGTACTTC. Full variable domain (remainder filled in from reference TRBV5-1 and TRBJ2-7): KAGVTQTPRYLIKTRGQQVTLSCSPISGHRSVSWYQQTPGQGLQFLFEYFSETQRNKGNFPGRFSGRQFSNSRSEMNVSTLELGDSALYLCASSLDGGSSYEQYFGPGTRLTVT.

The DNA of the CDR3 is TGTGCCAGCAGTGCCCACCCTGGACAGGGCGCCTACAATGAGCAGTTCTTC. Residues: CASSAHPGQGAYNEQFF. The chain joins TRBV6-2 or TRBV6-3 to TRBJ2-1; 8 positions agree with TRBD1. V dropped 5 bases and J dropped 2; count of bases not matched to a gene: 11. Germline CDR1 reads MNHEY; CDR2 reads SVGEGT. This CDR3 is 17 amino acids long.

The rearrangement uses TRBV27 and TRBJ2-7; 9 bases agree with TRBD1. Germline V gene data show CDR1 as MNHEY and CDR2 as SMNVEV (reference sequence). V was pared by 6 bases and J by 1 base, with 10 bases of the junction left unmatched. The CDR3 sequence is 16 residues long. CDR3 in DNA: TGTGCCAGCAGCCGGACCGGGACAGGGAATTCCTACGAGCAGTACTTC. It translates to CASSRTGTGNSYEQYF.

This clone was seen a few times. This chain links TRBV6-1 with TRBJ2-7; tentatively, D is TRBD2 (6 bases). Germline-derived CDR1 and CDR2 are MNHNS and SASEGT. The CDR3 spans 17 residues. Trimming took 0 bases from V and 1 from J, leaving 16 bases between them. CDR3 sequence reads: CASSEARRTIPSYEQYF. The CDR3 DNA reads TGTGCCAGCAGTGAAGCGCGCAGGACTATCCCGTCCTACGAGCAGTACTTC.

The chain carries TRBV6-2 or TRBV6-3 and TRBJ1-4; TRBD1 might be the D (5 bases). Germline lookup yields CDR1 MNHEY and CDR2 SVGEGT. Between the trimmed V and J ends, which lost 2 bases and 7 bases, there was a span of 11 bases. This CDR3 contains 14 residues. CDR3 coding DNA: TGTGCCAGCAGTTACGCCGGGACGAGTGAAAAACTGTTTTTT. Encoded protein: CASSYAGTSEKLFF.